Each of the 31 T cell receptor beta chains below was sequenced from the same sample in a study of PD-L1 blockade in urothelial cancer listed by TCRdb under 2017. According to the study, the label for this sample's time point signals: pretreatment peripheral blood. The library was made by the immunoSEQ multiplex PCR assay. TCRdb provides this immuneACCESS table in a form limited to in-frame rearrangements. Some clones are lacking; in checked studies, under half of them reflect an unresolved V gene, and why the rest are absent is not known. A total of 55,000 to 80,000 clones appear in this sample, about 90% of them only once. The ten largest make up 14% to 15% of the sample. Sequencing used PBMCs, obtained around atezolizumab (anti-PD-L1) treatment. Source of these receptors: a man in his sixties with urothelial cancer.

The chain joins TRBV6-6 to TRBJ2-2; a possible D gene is TRBD1 (6 bases). The germline V and J ends were trimmed by 6 bases and 1 base, with 9 bases remaining between them. The CDR3 totals 14 residues. CDR1 MNHNY and CDR2 SVGAGI come from the germline V gene (reference sequence). Written as DNA, the CDR3 is TGTGCCAGCAGCCCGGACAGGAACACCGGGGAGCTGTTTTTT. It codes for CASSPDRNTGELFF.

V is TRBV7-3 and J is TRBJ2-7; tentative D call: TRBD2 (5 bases). The CDR3 consists of 13 residues. CDR1 SGHTA and CDR2 FQGTGA come from the germline V gene. Trimming took off 0 bases at V and 12 bases at J, with 15 bases between the two ends. The CDR3 DNA is TGTGCCAGCAGCTTAACAGCTAGCACCCGACGGTACTTC. Protein product: CASSLTASTRRYF. The full variable domain, completed using reference TRBV7-3 and TRBJ2-7, is GAGVSQTPSNKVTEKGKYVELRCDPISGHTALYWYRQSLGQGPEFLIYFQGTGAADDSGLPNDRFFAVRPEGSVSTLKIQRTERGDSAVYLCASSLTASTRRYFGPGTRLTVT.

The rearrangement links TRBV7-8 to TRBJ1-1, with D unclear. The V and J ends lost 5 bases and 0 bases respectively, with 10 bases between them. Germline V gene lookup returns CDR1 SGHVS and CDR2 FQNEAQ. The CDR3 length is 14 residues. CDR3 nucleotide sequence: TGTGCCAGCAGCCCCGGACTGCTGAACACTGAAGCTTTCTTT. The encoded protein is CASSPGLLNTEAFF.

This chain links TRBV9 with TRBJ1-1; 9 bases align to TRBD1. The CDR3 is 17 residues long. The V and J ends lost 4 bases and 4 bases, in that order; junction bases with no gene match: 14. Per the germline V gene, CDR1 is SGDLS and CDR2 is YYNGEE. In DNA form, the CDR3 reads TGTGCCAGCAGCTCGGTCGGGACAGGGTTGGGAAGCACTGAAGCTTTCTTT. This gives the protein CASSSVGTGLGSTEAFF.

The chain couples TRBV10-3 to TRBJ1-2; TRBD1 might be the D (5 bases). The CDR3 length is 13 residues. With 10 bases removed from V and 3 bases from J, the gap between germline ends came to 15 bases. Germline V gene lookup returns CDR1 ENHRY and CDR2 SYGVKD. CDR3 sequence: CATIPSRDYGYTF. In DNA form, the CDR3 reads TGTGCCACCATCCCTTCCAGGGACTATGGCTACACCTTC.

J is TRBJ1-6 and V is TRBV7-2, with D possibly being TRBD1 (5 bases). The CDR3 is 16 residues long. Looked up from germline, CDR1 is SGHTA and CDR2 is FQGNSA. V lost 4 bases, J lost 7 bases, and 17 bases lay in between. CDR3 nucleotides: TGTGCCAGCAGCTCCCGACTCGGTGGGGGGAATTCACCCCTCCACTTT. Translating it yields CASSSRLGGGNSPLHF.

This chain links TRBV7-9 with TRBJ2-3; TRBD2 matches 10 bases. The J segment lost 4 bases and the V segment lost 5 bases, leaving 6 bases of the junction unmatched. The CDR3 spans 15 residues. The V gene's germline CDR1 is SEHNR and CDR2 FQNEAQ (reference sequence). The CDR3 sequence: CASSGRTSGADTQYF. The CDR3 DNA reads TGTGCCAGCAGCGGACGGACTAGCGGAGCAGATACGCAGTATTTT.

This chain connects TRBV9 to TRBJ1-4; D ambiguous. Germline V CDR1 and CDR2: SGDLS, YYNGEE. Deletions cut 4 bases from V and 5 bases from J, with 12 bases between. The CDR3 is 14 amino acids. The CDR3 sequence is CASSTPGSNEKLFF. The CDR3, as DNA: TGTGCCAGCAGCACGCCGGGATCGAATGAAAAACTGTTTTTT.

This chain uses TRBV11-2 with TRBJ2-5; D gene ambiguous. CDR1 is SGHAT and CDR2 is FQNNGV in the germline V gene. The CDR3 extends over 14 amino acids. Trimming cost V 1 base and J 7 bases, with 13 bases left between them. In DNA form, the CDR3 reads TGTGCCAGCAGCTTAGCCCTAAGCTCGGGGACCCAGTACTTC. Protein product: CASSLALSSGTQYF.

This chain links TRBV6-5 with TRBJ1-5; D gene ambiguous. The CDR3 runs to 16 residues. From germline, CDR1 is MNHEY and CDR2 SVGAGI. Trimming cost V 0 bases and J 0 bases, with 9 bases left between them. CDR3 sequence reads: CASSYSAVNSNQPQHF. Written as DNA, the CDR3 is TGTGCCAGCAGTTACTCCGCGGTTAATAGCAATCAGCCCCAGCATTTT.

CDR3 region: CSVAGSSYNEQFF. The CDR3 region has the DNA TGCAGCGTTGCCGGGAGCTCCTACAATGAGCAGTTCTTC. This sequence joins TRBV29-1 and TRBJ2-1, with D tentatively TRBD2 (6 bases). Trimming left V 4 bases short and J 0 bases short, with 7 bases between. The germline CDR1 and CDR2 sequences are SQVTM and ANQGSEA. The CDR3 consists of 13 residues.

Comment on this clone: A read error may account for a junction end that differs from germline. CDR3 in amino acids: CASSPPTGSYNEQFF. The DNA for the CDR3 is TGTGCCAGCTCGCCACCGACAGGGTCGTACAATGAGCAGTTCTTC. The rearrangement links TRBV18 to TRBJ2-1; 7 nucleotides align to TRBD1. This CDR3 spans 15 amino acids. Germline V gene data show CDR1 as KGHSH and CDR2 as LQKENI. Full variable domain (rest looked up from reference TRBV18 and TRBJ2-1): NAGVMQNPRHLVRRRGQEARLRCSPMKGHSHVYWYRQLPEEGLKFMVYLQKENIIDESGMPKERFSAEFPKEGPSILRIQQVVRGDSAAYFCASSPPTGSYNEQFFGPGTRLTVL.

The gene calls are TRBV9 and TRBJ2-3; D possibly corresponds to TRBD2 (7 bases). Germline V CDR1 and CDR2: SGDLS, YYNGEE. Trimming left V 6 bases short and J 1 base short, with 24 bases between. CDR3 size: 18 residues. The CDR3 spells CASNRGGGPPRRTDTQYF. The CDR3 DNA reads as TGTGCCAGCAATCGGGGAGGGGGGCCCCCGCGCCGCACAGATACGCAGTATTTT.

This clone was counted at least ten times. V usage is TRBV4-1 and J usage is TRBJ1-4; D unresolved. CDR1 is MGHRA and CDR2 is YSYEKL in the germline V gene. The V and J ends lost 5 bases and 13 bases respectively, with 14 bases between them. CDR3 length: 12 residues. The CDR3 sequence: CASSSQTDGLFF. Here the CDR3 DNA reads TGCGCCAGCAGCTCCCAGACTGACGGACTGTTTTTT.

The chain is built from TRBV7-2 and TRBJ2-7, with D perhaps TRBD2 (6 bases). This CDR3 has 14 amino acids. The germline V and J ends were trimmed by 8 bases and 0 bases, with 14 bases remaining between them. Germline CDR1 is SGHTA and CDR2 is FQGNSA. In nucleotides, the CDR3 is TGTGCCAGCGCCCGGGACTTGAGCTCCTACGAGCAGTACTTC. Protein sequence: CASARDLSSYEQYF.

The rearrangement joins TRBV15 to TRBJ2-7, with D possibly matching TRBD1 (5 bases). Per the germline V gene, CDR1 is LNHNV and CDR2 is YYDKDF (reference sequence). V lost 1 base to trimming and J lost 4 bases, with 11 bases between them. The CDR3 length is 14 residues. CDR3 sequence (DNA): TGTGCCACCAGCAGAGGGGCTCAGGGATACGAGCAGTACTTC. Protein: CATSRGAQGYEQYF.

Regarding this clone: This sample includes further DNA sequences coding for the same CDR3. The chain joins TRBV28 to TRBJ1-2; 8 bases agree with TRBD1. Trimming cost V 5 bases and J 8 bases; bases outside gene matches: 10. The germline CDR1 and CDR2 sequences are MDHEN and SYDVKM. There are 14 residues in the CDR3. As DNA, the CDR3 is TGTGCCAGCAGTCTAAGGACAGGGAGAGGAGGCTACACCTTC. It is translated as CASSLRTGRGGYTF.

This clone is a singleton in its sample. V and J are TRBV4-3 and TRBJ2-1; 16 positions agree with TRBD2. Germline values: CDR1 LGHNA, CDR2 YSLEER. V lost 3 bases, J lost 9 bases, and 2 bases stayed unmatched. The CDR3 is made up of 15 amino acids. CDR3 amino acids: CASSQGLAGGFEQFF. The CDR3 region has the DNA TGCGCCAGCAGCCAGGGACTAGCGGGGGGGTTTGAGCAGTTCTTC.

The V gene is TRBV28, the J gene TRBJ1-2; TRBD1 agrees at 7 bases. CDR3 length equals 13 residues. Germline trimming cut 4 bases from V and 10 bases from J; bases unmatched to any gene: 9. The V gene's germline CDR1 is MDHEN and CDR2 SYDVKM. The chain's CDR3 is CASSSRGRASYTF. The CDR3 DNA reads as TGTGCCAGCAGTTCAAGGGGGCGCGCGTCCTACACCTTC.

The V and J genes are TRBV11-2 and TRBJ2-2; the match to TRBD2 covers 7 bases. With V trimmed by 1 base and J by 7 bases, 9 bases remained unmatched. Germline assignment: CDR1 SGHAT and CDR2 FQNNGV. This CDR3 region has 16 residues. CDR3 nucleotide sequence: TGTGCCAGCAGCTTAGCTCCGGCAGGGAGGGTCGGGGAGCTGTTTTTT. Its protein is CASSLAPAGRVGELFF.

The J gene is TRBJ1-1, the V gene TRBV6-1, with 8 bases identical to TRBD1. Germline CDR1 reads MNHNS; CDR2 reads SASEGT. V lost 2 bases, J lost 1 base, and 12 bases stayed unmatched. This CDR3 region has 18 residues. The CDR3 nucleotides read TGTGCCAGCAGTGAAACGGCCAGGGGGCTAATTAGGAACACTGAAGCTTTCTTT. This sequence encodes CASSETARGLIRNTEAFF.

CDR3 bases: TGTGCCAGCAGTGGGCGCCTGAGGGATGGCTACACCTTC. Translating gives CASSGRLRDGYTF. This sequence joins TRBV27 and TRBJ1-2; D call uncertain. V dropped 5 bases and J dropped 6 bases, with 13 bases sitting between them. The CDR3 is 13 residues long. From germline, CDR1 is MNHEY and CDR2 SMNVEV (reference sequence).

The V and J genes are TRBV7-8 and TRBJ2-5; D is unresolved. CDR1 SGHVS and CDR2 FQNEAQ come from the germline V gene. This CDR3 spans 12 amino acids. V lost 5 bases and J lost 5, with 9 bases in between. The CDR3 here is CASSPARETQYF. The CDR3 DNA reads TGTGCCAGCAGCCCCGCGCGGGAGACCCAGTACTTC.

This sequence joins TRBV28 and TRBJ2-7; 8 bases line up with TRBD1. This CDR3 is built from 15 residues. The germline V gene encodes CDR1 MDHEN and CDR2 SYDVKM. V shed 3 bases, J shed 7 bases, and the junction held 11 bases outside the gene matches. CDR3 DNA sequence: TGTGCCAGCAGTTTTCCCCCAGGGGGCTTGCGGGAGCAGTACTTC. Its protein product is CASSFPPGGLREQYF.

In its sample, this clone was seen once. The chain has TRBV9 and TRBJ1-1; TRBD1 is a possible D gene (6 bases). V was trimmed by 2 bases and J by 5 bases, leaving 10 bases between them. The CDR3 is made up of 13 amino acids. CDR1 is SGDLS, CDR2 YYNGEE, per germline. In DNA, the CDR3 is TGTGCCAGCAGCGTGGGGGGGCAGACTGAAGCTTTCTTT. Translated: CASSVGGQTEAFF.

The J gene is TRBJ2-5, the V gene TRBV7-8, with 7 bases identical to TRBD2. The CDR3 is 12 amino acids. CDR1 is SGHVS, CDR2 FQNEAQ, per germline. V was clipped by 5 bases and J by 5 bases; unmatched bases: 2. Here the CDR3 reads CASSQAGETQYF. The CDR3 region has the DNA TGTGCCAGCAGCCAAGCGGGGGAGACCCAGTACTTC.

This chain joins TRBV10-3 and TRBJ1-6; perhaps TRBD1 as D (5 bases). This CDR3 has 15 amino acids. Trimming cost V 6 bases and J 7 bases, with 16 bases left between them. Germline V gene sequence: CDR1 ENHRY, CDR2 SYGVKD. CDR3 nucleotide sequence: TGTGCCATCAGCCAAGGCGGGGCAGGAAATTCACCCCTCCACTTT. Translation gives CAISQGGAGNSPLHF.

The rearrangement links TRBV7-2 to TRBJ2-1, with D unclear. The V end lost 5 bases, the J end lost 7 bases, and 12 bases lay between the germline ends. Germline CDR1 reads SGHTA; CDR2 reads FQGNSA. The CDR3 runs to 13 residues. The CDR3 protein is CASSLIPSNEQFF. CDR3 sequence (DNA): TGTGCCAGCAGCCTTATTCCCTCGAATGAGCAGTTCTTC.

The chain uses TRBV19 and TRBJ1-4; tentatively, D is TRBD1 (6 bases). This CDR3 has 15 amino acids. Germline V lookup: CDR1 LNHDA, CDR2 SQIVND (reference sequence). V was pared by 3 bases and J by 8 bases, with 16 bases between. CDR3 region: CASSIDRSVNEKLFF. The CDR3 DNA sequence: TGTGCCAGTAGTATCGACAGGTCGGTGAACGAAAAACTGTTTTTT.

Here the CDR3 reads CASSYQTGSIETQYF. The CDR3 region has the DNA TGTGCCAGCAGTTACCAGACAGGGTCAATAGAGACCCAGTACTTC. The rearrangement links TRBV6-5 to TRBJ2-5; 7 bases agree with TRBD1. V trimming: 2 bases; J trimming: 4 bases; junction bases outside the gene matches: 7. The CDR3 extends over 15 amino acids. Germline V CDR1 and CDR2: MNHEY, SVGAGI.

This sequence joins TRBV7-8 and TRBJ1-4; D gene unclear. Germline V gene sequence: CDR1 SGHVS, CDR2 FQNEAQ. V was shortened by 5 bases and J by 10 bases, with 20 bases between the two germline ends. This CDR3 contains 15 residues. CDR3 protein: CASSSEGQVFAKLFF. In DNA, the CDR3 is TGTGCCAGCAGCAGCGAGGGCCAGGTGTTTGCAAAACTGTTTTTT.